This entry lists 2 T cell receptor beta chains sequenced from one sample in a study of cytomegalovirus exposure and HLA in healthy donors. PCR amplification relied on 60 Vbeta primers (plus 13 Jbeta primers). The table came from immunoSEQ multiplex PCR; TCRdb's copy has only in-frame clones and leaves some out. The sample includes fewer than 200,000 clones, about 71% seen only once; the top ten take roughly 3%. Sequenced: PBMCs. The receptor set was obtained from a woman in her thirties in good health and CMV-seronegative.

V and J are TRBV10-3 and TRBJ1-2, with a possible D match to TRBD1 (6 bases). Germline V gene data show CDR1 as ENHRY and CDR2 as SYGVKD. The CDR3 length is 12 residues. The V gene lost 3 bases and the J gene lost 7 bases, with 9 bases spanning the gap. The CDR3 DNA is TGTGCCATCAGTGACCTGACAGGTGGCTACACCTTC. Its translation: CAISDLTGGYTF.

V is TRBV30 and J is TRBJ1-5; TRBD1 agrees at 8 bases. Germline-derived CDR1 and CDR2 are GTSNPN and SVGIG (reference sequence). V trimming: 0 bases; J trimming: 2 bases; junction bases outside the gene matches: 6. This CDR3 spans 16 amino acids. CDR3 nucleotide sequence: TGTGCCTGGAGTGTACCGGGACAGGTTGGCAATCAGCCCCAGCATTTT. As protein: CAWSVPGQVGNQPQHF.